This T cell receptor (beta chain) stems from a study of T-cell reconstitution after alpha-beta-depleted transplantation in children. Unique molecular identifiers were incorporated during preparation of the TCRbeta library. MiXCR, applied by TCRdb to the PCR reads, yields one record per CDR3 protein. The profile shows 65,000 to 70,000 distinct CDR3 sequences, approximately 4.4% of them singletons. General study points: The authors attributed T-cell counts and diversity one year after transplant mostly to newly produced T cells. About two months after transplant, alpha-beta T cells reportedly came from several hundred expanded graft clones. Day-60 TCRbeta diversity that was high in some patients was derived from surviving recipient T cells and thymic progenitors.

The ends lost 6 bases at V and 2 bases at J; junction bases unmatched: 5. The CDR3 has 15 residues. This clonotype has at least ten counts. Its specificity is not known. The TCR originated in a boy under three years old who had a stem cell transplant for acute myeloid leukemia, so the T cells may come from the graft donor. This specimen was PBMCs, mostly from graft donor cells, taken 180 days after TCRalphabeta/CD19-depleted stem cell transplant. J is TRBJ2-3 and V is TRBV12-3 or TRBV12-4, with 10 bases that match TRBD2. CDR3 sequence reads: CASSFTSGDTDTQYF. The DNA for the CDR3 is TGTGCCAGCAGCTTCACTAGCGGGGACACAGATACGCAGTATTTT.